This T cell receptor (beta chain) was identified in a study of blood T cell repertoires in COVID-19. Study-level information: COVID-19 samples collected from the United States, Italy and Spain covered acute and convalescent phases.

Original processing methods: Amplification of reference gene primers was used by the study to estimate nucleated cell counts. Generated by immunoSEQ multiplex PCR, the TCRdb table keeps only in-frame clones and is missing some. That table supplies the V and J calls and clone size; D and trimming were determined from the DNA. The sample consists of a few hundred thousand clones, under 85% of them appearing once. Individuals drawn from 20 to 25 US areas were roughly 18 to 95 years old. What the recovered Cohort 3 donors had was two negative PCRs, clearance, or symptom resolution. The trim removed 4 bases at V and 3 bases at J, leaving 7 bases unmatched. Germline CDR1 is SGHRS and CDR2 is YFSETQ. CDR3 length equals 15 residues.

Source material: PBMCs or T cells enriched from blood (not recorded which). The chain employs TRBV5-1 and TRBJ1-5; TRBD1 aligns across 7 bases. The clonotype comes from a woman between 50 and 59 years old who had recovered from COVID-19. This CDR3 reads CASSPRQGPNQPQHF. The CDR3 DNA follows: TGCGCCAGCAGCCCCCGACAGGGCCCCAATCAGCCCCAGCATTTT. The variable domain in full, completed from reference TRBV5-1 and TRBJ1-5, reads KAGVTQTPRYLIKTRGQQVTLSCSPISGHRSVSWYQQTPGQGLQFLFEYFSETQRNKGNFPGRFSGRQFSNSRSEMNVSTLELGDSALYLCASSPRQGPNQPQHFGDGTRLSIL.